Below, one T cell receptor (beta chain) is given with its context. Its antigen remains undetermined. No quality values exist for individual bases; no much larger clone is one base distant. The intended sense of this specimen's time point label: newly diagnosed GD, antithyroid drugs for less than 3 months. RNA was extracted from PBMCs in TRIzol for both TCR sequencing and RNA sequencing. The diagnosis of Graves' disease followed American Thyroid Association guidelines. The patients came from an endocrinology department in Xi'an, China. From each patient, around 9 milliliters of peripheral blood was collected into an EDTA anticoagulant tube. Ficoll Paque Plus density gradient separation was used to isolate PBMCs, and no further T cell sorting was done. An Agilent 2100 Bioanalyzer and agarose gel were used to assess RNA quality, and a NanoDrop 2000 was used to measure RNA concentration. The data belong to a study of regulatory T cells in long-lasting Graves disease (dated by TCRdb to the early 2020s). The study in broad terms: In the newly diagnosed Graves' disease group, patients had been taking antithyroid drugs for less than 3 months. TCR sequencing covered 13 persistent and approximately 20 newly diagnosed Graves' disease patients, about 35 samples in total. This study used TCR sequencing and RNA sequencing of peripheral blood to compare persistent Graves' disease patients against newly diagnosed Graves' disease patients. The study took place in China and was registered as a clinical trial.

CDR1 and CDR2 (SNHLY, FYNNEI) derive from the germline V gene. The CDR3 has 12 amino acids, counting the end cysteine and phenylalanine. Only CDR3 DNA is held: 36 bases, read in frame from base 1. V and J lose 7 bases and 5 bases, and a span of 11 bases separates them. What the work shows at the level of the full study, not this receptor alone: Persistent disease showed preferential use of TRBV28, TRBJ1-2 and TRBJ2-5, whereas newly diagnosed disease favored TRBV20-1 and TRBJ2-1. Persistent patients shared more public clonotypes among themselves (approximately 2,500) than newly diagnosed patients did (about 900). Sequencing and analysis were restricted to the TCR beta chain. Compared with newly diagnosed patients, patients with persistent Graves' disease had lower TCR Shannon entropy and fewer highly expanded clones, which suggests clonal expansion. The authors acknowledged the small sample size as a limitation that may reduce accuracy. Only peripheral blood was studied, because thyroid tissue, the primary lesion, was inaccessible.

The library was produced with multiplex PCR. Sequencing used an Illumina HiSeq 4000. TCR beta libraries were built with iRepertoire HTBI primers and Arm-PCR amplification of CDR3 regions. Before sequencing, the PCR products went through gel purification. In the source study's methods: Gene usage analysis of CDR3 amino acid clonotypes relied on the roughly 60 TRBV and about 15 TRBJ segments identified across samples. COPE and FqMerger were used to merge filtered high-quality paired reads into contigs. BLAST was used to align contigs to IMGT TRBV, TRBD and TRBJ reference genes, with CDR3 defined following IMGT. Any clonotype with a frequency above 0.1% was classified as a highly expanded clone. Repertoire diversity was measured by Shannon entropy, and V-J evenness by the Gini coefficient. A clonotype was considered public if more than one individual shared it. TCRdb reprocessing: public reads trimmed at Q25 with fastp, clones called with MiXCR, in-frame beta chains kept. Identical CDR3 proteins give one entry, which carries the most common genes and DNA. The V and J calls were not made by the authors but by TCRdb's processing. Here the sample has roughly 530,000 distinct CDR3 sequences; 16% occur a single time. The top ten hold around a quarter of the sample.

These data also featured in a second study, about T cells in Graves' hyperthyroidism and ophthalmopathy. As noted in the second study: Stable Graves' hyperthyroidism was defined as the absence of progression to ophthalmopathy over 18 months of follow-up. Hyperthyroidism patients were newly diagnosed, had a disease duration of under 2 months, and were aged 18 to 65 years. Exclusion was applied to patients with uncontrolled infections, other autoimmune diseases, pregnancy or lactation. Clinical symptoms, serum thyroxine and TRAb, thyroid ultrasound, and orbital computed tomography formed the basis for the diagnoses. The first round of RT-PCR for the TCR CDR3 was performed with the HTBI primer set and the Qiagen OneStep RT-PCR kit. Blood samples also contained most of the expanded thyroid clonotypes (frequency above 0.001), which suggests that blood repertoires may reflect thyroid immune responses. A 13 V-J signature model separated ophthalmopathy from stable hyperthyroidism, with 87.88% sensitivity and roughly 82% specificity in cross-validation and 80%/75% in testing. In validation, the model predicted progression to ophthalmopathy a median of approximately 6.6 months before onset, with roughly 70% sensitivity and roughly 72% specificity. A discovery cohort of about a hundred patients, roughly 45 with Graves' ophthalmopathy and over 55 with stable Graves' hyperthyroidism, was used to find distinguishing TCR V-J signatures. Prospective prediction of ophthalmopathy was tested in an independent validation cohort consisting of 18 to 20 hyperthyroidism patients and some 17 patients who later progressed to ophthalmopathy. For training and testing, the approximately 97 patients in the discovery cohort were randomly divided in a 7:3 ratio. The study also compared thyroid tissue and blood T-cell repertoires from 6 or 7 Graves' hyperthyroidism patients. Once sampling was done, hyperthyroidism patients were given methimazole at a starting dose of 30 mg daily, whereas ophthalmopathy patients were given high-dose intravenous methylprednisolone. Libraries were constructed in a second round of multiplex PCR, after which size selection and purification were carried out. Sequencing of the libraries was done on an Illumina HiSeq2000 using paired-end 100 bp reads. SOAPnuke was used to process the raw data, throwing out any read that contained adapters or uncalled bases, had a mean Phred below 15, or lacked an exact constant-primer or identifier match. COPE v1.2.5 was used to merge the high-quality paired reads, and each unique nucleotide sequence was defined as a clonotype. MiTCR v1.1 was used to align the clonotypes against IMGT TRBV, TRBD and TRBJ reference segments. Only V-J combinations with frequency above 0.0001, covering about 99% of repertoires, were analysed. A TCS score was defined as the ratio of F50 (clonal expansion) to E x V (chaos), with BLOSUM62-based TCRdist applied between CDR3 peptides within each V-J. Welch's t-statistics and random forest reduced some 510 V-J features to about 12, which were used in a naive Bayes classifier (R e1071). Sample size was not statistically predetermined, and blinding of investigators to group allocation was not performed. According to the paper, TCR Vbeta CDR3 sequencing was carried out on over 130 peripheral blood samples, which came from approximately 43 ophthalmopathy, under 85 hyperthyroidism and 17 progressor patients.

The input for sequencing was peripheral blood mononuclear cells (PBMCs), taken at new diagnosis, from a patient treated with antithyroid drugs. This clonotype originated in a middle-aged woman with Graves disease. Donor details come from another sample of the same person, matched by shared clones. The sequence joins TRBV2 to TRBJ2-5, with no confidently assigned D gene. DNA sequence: TGTGCCAGCAAAGGCGGTGCGGAGACCCAGTACTTC. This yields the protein CASKGGAETQYF. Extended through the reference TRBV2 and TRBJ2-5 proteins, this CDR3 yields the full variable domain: EPEVTQTPSHQVTQMGQEVILRCVPISNHLYFYWYRQILGQKVEFLVSFYNNEISEKSEIFDDQFSVERPDGSNFTLKIRSTKLEDSAMYFCASKGGAETQYFGPGTRLLVL.